This T cell receptor (beta chain) was documented in a study of shared clonotypes between healthy human individuals. Regarding the study as a whole: With few donors, the genetic and exposure-history diversity represented was limited.

The CDR3 has 14 residues. CDR1 and CDR2 (germline): SGHRS, YFSETQ. V lost 3 bases to trimming and J lost 1 base, with 10 bases between them. The table came from immunoSEQ multiplex PCR; TCRdb's copy has only in-frame clones and leaves some out. The top ten hold 0.13% to 0.15% of the sample, which has about 2,500,000 clones, around 94% seen once. With regard to this clone: Its antigen is not known.

The sample comprised naive CD4+ T cells sorted from blood. This sample's subset: CD45RA+ positively selected. The receptor's source is a man between 18 and 29 years old in good health. The rearrangement uses TRBV5-1 and TRBJ2-5; D is possibly TRBD1 (5 bases). For the CDR3, the DNA is TGCGCCAGCAGCTCTGGACAACCCCAAGAGACCCAGTACTTC. Its translation: CASSSGQPQETQYF.